The 19 T cell receptor beta chains listed next were all sequenced from one sample in a study. Each CDR3 protein is one row after TCRdb ran MiXCR on the RT-PCR reads. Here the sample spans about 680,000 distinct CDR3 sequences, more than 13% being singletons. Specimen: memory CD4+ T cells from blood. These receptors originate from a female donor in good health, serving as a healthy control.

The chain uses TRBV24-1 and TRBJ2-1; D remains unclear. Trimming stripped 3 bases from V and 0 bases from J, with 14 bases between. Germline V lookup: CDR1 KGHDR, CDR2 SFDVKD. The CDR3 is made up of 17 amino acids. The CDR3 DNA follows: TGTGCCACCAGTGATATGTCGGAGACGAGCTCCTACAATGAGCAGTTCTTC. Translation gives CATSDMSETSSYNEQFF.

In its sample, this clonotype was seen a few times. The chain joins TRBV20-1 to TRBJ2-1; 7 bases line up with TRBD2. Trimming took 2 bases from V and 4 from J; bases not matched to a gene: 5. Germline V gene lookup returns CDR1 DFQATT and CDR2 SNEGSKA (reference sequence). The CDR3 covers 14 residues. The CDR3 nucleotides read TGCAGTGCTAGACCTAGCGGATCTTACAATGAGCAGTTCTTC. This codes for CSARPSGSYNEQFF.

CDR3 DNA sequence: TGTGCCACCAGCAGAGACACCAACCCAGGGACTGAAGCTTTCTTT. This gives the protein CATSRDTNPGTEAFF. This chain links TRBV15 with TRBJ1-1, with a weak D call TRBD1 (5 bases). Looked up from germline, CDR1 is LNHNV and CDR2 is YYDKDF (reference sequence). The V gene lost 0 bases and the J gene lost 5 bases, with 13 bases spanning the gap. The CDR3 totals 15 residues.

The chain links TRBV5-1 to TRBJ1-1; the match to TRBD1 covers 9 bases. Germline V lookup: CDR1 SGHRS, CDR2 YFSETQ. After removal of 0 bases from V and 1 base from J, the junction contained 7 bases not matched to a gene. This CDR3 region has 17 residues. The CDR3 DNA sequence: TGCGCCAGCAGCTTGGTCCCGGGACAGGGAAGGAACACTGAAGCTTTCTTT. Translating it yields CASSLVPGQGRNTEAFF. Full variable domain (outside the CDR3, taken from reference TRBV5-1 and TRBJ1-1): KAGVTQTPRYLIKTRGQQVTLSCSPISGHRSVSWYQQTPGQGLQFLFEYFSETQRNKGNFPGRFSGRQFSNSRSEMNVSTLELGDSALYLCASSLVPGQGRNTEAFFGQGTRLTVV.

This clonotype has a handful of counts. The CDR3: CASSAGQHLSTF. Here the CDR3 DNA reads TGTGCCAGCAGTGCCGGACAACATCTAAGCACCTTC. The chain carries TRBV28 and TRBJ1-2; weak D call: TRBD1 (5 bases). The V end lost 5 bases, the J end lost 13 bases, and 17 bases lay between the germline ends. Germline V gene sequence: CDR1 MDHEN, CDR2 SYDVKM. The CDR3 covers 12 residues.

This clonotype showed up just a few times. V is TRBV6-1 and J is TRBJ2-3, with D hard to call. The germline CDR1 and CDR2 sequences are MNHNS and SASEGT. V was shortened by 1 base and J by 8 bases, with 10 bases between the two germline ends. The CDR3 runs to 13 residues. The CDR3 region is CASSEGSWGTQYF. DNA for the CDR3: TGTGCCAGCAGTGAAGGGAGTTGGGGTACGCAGTATTTT.

This clonotype showed up many times. The chain is built from TRBV4-1 and TRBJ1-2; 8 bases agree with TRBD1. The trim removed 1 base at V and 7 bases at J, leaving 8 bases unmatched. Germline V gives CDR1 MGHRA, CDR2 YSYEKL. CDR3 length: 15 amino acids. The CDR3 DNA is TGCGCCAGCAGCCAAGTTCTACAGGGGGAAGGTGGCTACACCTTC. This codes for CASSQVLQGEGGYTF.

This clonotype appeared many times. This chain uses TRBV7-2 with TRBJ2-7, with D possibly TRBD2 on 6 matching bases. This CDR3 is 12 amino acids long. Trimming left V 2 bases short and J 9 bases short, with 11 bases between. Germline V gene data show CDR1 as SGHTA and CDR2 as FQGNSA. CDR3: CASSLFREVQYF. The DNA for the CDR3 is TGTGCCAGCAGCTTATTCAGGGAGGTGCAGTACTTC.

In regard to this clonotype: Just one base apart from a much larger clone, this may be a read error. The gene calls are TRBV5-6 and TRBJ2-2; TRBD2 might be the D (6 bases). Germline CDR1 is SGHDT and CDR2 is YYEEEE. The CDR3 extends over 13 amino acids. In DNA, the CDR3 is TGTGCCAGCACCAAATGGGAGGTCGGGCAGCTGTTTTTT. Amino acids: CASTKWEVGQLFF.

The chain joins TRBV4-1 to TRBJ2-7; 8 bases line up with TRBD2. Germline V gives CDR1 MGHRA, CDR2 YSYEKL. This CDR3 region has 14 residues. The junction had 3 bases not matched to a gene; V was cut back by 3 bases and J by 2 bases. CDR3 protein: CASSHQAGAYEQYF. The CDR3 coding sequence is TGCGCCAGCAGCCATCAAGCGGGAGCCTACGAGCAGTACTTC.

This clonotype appeared many times. J is TRBJ2-1 and V is TRBV20-1, with TRBD2 identical over 7 bases. The length of the CDR3 is 13 residues. J lost 7 bases, V lost 6 bases, and 9 bases had no gene match. Per germline, CDR1 DFQATT and CDR2 SNEGSKA (reference sequence). As DNA, the CDR3 is TGCAGTGCAACGGGAGGAGGTTTAAATGAGCAGTTCTTC. It encodes CSATGGGLNEQFF.

Only a few counts were recorded for this clonotype. V and J are TRBV5-1 and TRBJ2-1; D might be TRBD1 (6 bases). This CDR3 comprises 14 residues. Trimming stripped 4 bases from V and 5 bases from J, with 13 bases between. Looked up from germline, CDR1 is SGHRS and CDR2 is YFSETQ. The CDR3 nucleotides read TGCGCCAGCAGCCTCGGACAGTTCAACAATGAGCAGTTCTTC. Translated: CASSLGQFNNEQFF.

This clonotype was picked up a small number of times. The gene calls are TRBV21-1 and TRBJ2-1; the table's D call, TRBD1, was not checked against the DNA. TRBV21-1 is a pseudogene locus. The length of the CDR3 is 16 residues. The CDR3 spells CASSKREQGLGNEQFF. CDR3 nucleotide sequence: TGTGCCAGCAGCAAACGGGAACAGGGCCTCGGCAATGAGCAGTTCTTC.

The chain employs TRBV20-1 and TRBJ2-1, with a weak D call TRBD2 (6 bases). Trimming took off 6 bases at V and 0 bases at J, with 21 bases between the two ends. The CDR3 has 17 residues. CDR1 and CDR2 (germline): DFQATT, SNEGSKA (reference sequence). The CDR3 nucleotides read TGCAGTGCGAAACGGGGGTCTTTCCAGAGCTCCTACAATGAGCAGTTCTTC. This sequence encodes CSAKRGSFQSSYNEQFF.

This clonotype was detected many times. The J gene is TRBJ2-7, the V gene TRBV5-1; D not resolved. Germline V lookup: CDR1 SGHRS, CDR2 YFSETQ. V lost 4 bases, J lost 2 bases, and 13 bases lay in between. CDR3 length: 14 residues. CDR3 DNA sequence: TGCGCCAGCAGCCTCCTGGGAACCACCTACGAGCAGTACTTC. This codes for CASSLLGTTYEQYF.

There are a few counts of this clonotype. V and J are TRBV5-1 and TRBJ2-5; D uncertain. Germline CDR1 is SGHRS and CDR2 is YFSETQ. CDR3 length equals 12 residues. V was cut by 0 bases and J by 5 bases, with 5 bases left in between. The DNA for the CDR3 is TGCGCCAGCAGCTTGGACCTCGAGACCCAGTACTTC. Translated: CASSLDLETQYF.

V is TRBV28 and J is TRBJ1-2; D is unresolved. Trimming took off 5 bases at V and 1 base at J, with 14 bases between the two ends. Per germline, CDR1 MDHEN and CDR2 SYDVKM. The CDR3 runs 15 residues. DNA of the CDR3: TGTGCCAGCAGTCCTCCCGACACAGTTAACTATGGCTACACCTTC. This translates into CASSPPDTVNYGYTF.

This sequence joins TRBV10-3 and TRBJ2-1; TRBD2 matches at 11 bases. V dropped 2 bases and J dropped 0; count of bases not matched to a gene: 3. The CDR3 covers 17 residues. Germline lookup yields CDR1 ENHRY and CDR2 SYGVKD. The CDR3 region has the DNA TGTGCCATCAGTGAGCCTAGCGGGAGGAGCTCCTACAATGAGCAGTTCTTC. It translates to CAISEPSGRSSYNEQFF.

This clonotype was seen many times. The V call is TRBV7-8, the J call TRBJ1-6; tentatively, D is TRBD1 (6 bases). Per germline, CDR1 SGHVS and CDR2 FQNEAQ. This CDR3 region has 15 residues. V lost 0 bases, J lost 7 bases, and 10 bases lay in between. This CDR3 is CASSLAVRGNSPLHF. In DNA, the CDR3 is TGTGCCAGCAGCTTAGCGGTTAGGGGGAATTCACCCCTCCACTTT.